This section outlines one T cell receptor beta chain sequence together with its context. The CDR3 runs 14 residues. Germline CDR1 SNHLY, CDR2 FYNNEI. The V gene lost 3 bases and the J gene lost 3 bases, with 9 bases spanning the gap. The sample originates from a study of blood T cell repertoires in COVID-19. In the source study's methods: Amplification from reference gene primers served as the basis for estimated nucleated cell counts. The protocol was immunoSEQ multiplex PCR, while the TCRdb copy is restricted to in-frame clones and leaves out a portion. V and J calls and clone size are copied from that table; D and trimming were computed from the DNA. Among more than 350,000 clones listed, around 87% were seen once.

The clonotype was recovered from a woman aged 25 to 39 with COVID-19, enrolled during active disease. V is TRBV2 and J is TRBJ2-1; possibly TRBD1 for D (6 bases). Sequenced material: peripheral blood. Here the CDR3 DNA reads TGTGCCAGCAGTGAGCAGGGGAGCTACAATGAGCAGTTCTTC. This translates into CASSEQGSYNEQFF.